This entry lists 2 T cell receptor beta chains sequenced from one sample in a study of cytomegalovirus exposure and HLA in healthy donors (dated by TCRdb to about 2017). Libraries came from the immunoSEQ multiplex PCR assay. The multiplex PCR relied on a mix of 60 forward primers for TCR Vbeta segments and 13 reverse primers for TCR Jbeta segments. The source is immuneACCESS, and TCRdb retained only in-frame sequences with V and J called. Part of the clones is not carried over; for the studies checked, unresolved V genes explain less than half of this, and the remainder is unexplained. Present in this sample are roughly 180,000 clones, around 79% of which were seen just once. The top ten hold approximately 2.3% of the sample. The sequenced sample consisted of PBMCs. These receptors were collected from a female donor in good health and CMV-seronegative.

This sequence joins TRBV7-2 and TRBJ1-4, with D unresolved. Germline CDR1 and CDR2: SGHTA and FQGNSA. The CDR3 contains 15 residues. Between the trimmed V and J ends, which lost 1 base and 7 bases, there was a span of 13 bases. CDR3 protein: CASSLGGRKGEKLFF. CDR3 in DNA: TGTGCCAGCAGCTTAGGTGGGAGGAAAGGTGAAAAACTGTTTTTT.

V is TRBV18 and J is TRBJ2-5; 8 bases are a match to TRBD2. Germline V gives CDR1 KGHSH, CDR2 LQKENI. The V and J ends lost 3 bases and 2 bases, in that order; junction bases with no gene match: 5. CDR3 length: 15 residues. CDR3 sequence reads: CASSPSTSAQETQYF. CDR3 in DNA: TGTGCCAGCTCACCCTCGACTAGCGCGCAAGAGACCCAGTACTTC.